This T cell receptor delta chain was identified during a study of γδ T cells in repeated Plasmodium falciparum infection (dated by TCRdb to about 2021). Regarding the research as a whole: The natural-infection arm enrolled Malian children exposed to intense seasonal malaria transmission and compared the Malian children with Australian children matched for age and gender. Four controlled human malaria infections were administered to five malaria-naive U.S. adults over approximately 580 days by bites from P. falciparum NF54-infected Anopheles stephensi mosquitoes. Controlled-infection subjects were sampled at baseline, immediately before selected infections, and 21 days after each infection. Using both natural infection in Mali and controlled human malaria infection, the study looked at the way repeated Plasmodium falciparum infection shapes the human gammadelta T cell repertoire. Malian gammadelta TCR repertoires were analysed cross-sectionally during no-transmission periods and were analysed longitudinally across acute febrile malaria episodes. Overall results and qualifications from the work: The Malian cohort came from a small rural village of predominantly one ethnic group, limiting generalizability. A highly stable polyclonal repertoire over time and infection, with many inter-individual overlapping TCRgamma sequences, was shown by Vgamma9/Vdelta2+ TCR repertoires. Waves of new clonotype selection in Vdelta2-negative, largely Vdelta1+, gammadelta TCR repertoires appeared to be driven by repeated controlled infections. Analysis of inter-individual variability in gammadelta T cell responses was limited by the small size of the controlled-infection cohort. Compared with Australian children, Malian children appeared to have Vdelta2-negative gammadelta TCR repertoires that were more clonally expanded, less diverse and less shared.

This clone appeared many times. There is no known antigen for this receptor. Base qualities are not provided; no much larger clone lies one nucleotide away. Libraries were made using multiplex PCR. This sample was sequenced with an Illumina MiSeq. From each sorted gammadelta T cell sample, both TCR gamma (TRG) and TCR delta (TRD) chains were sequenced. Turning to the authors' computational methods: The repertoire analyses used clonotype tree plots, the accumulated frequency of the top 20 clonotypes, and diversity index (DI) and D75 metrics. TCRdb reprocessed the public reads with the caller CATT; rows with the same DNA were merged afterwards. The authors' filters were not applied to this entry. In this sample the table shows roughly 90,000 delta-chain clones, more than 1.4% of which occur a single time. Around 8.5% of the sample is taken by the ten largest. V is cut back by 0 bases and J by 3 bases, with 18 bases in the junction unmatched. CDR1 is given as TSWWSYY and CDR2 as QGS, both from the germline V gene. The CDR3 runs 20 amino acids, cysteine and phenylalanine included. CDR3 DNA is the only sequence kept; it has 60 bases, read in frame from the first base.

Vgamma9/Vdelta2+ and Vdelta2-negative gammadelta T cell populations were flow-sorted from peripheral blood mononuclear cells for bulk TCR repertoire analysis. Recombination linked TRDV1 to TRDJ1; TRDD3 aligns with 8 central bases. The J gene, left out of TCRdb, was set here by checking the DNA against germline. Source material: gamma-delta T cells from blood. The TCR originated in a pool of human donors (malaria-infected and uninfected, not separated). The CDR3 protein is CALGELILPGPTGGADKLIF. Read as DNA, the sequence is TGTGCTCTTGGGGAACTAATCCTCCCGGGACCTACTGGGGGGGCCGATAAACTCATCTTT.